These 22 T cell receptor beta chains share one sample of origin, sequenced in a study of human T cells and chemical hapten exposure. Regarding time point: patch test 2, 6 weeks after DPC sensitization. Stated treatment: therapeutic diphenylcyclopropenone sensitization with weekly scalp DPC. TCRdb recomputed calls from the RACE reads with MiXCR, one row per CDR3 protein. The top ten clones hold under 7% of a sample with roughly 380,000 distinct CDR3 sequences, over 6% of them seen once. Sample: whole blood, taken in connection with sensitization to the hapten diphenylcyclopropenone (DPC). The receptors stem from a woman between 18 and 29 years old with alopecia areata. Some clones in this sample may be carry-over from other donors' samples.

The chain links TRBV6-5 to TRBJ2-3; 10 bases are a match to TRBD2. Germline V CDR1 and CDR2: MNHEY, SVGAGI. The length of the CDR3 is 16 residues. Trimming cost V 2 bases and J 3 bases; bases outside gene matches: 5. CDR3 in DNA: TGTGCCAGCAGTTACGAGCTAGCGGGGGTTACAGATACGCAGTATTTT. Encoded protein: CASSYELAGVTDTQYF.

This chain uses TRBV25-1 with TRBJ1-1; D possibly corresponds to TRBD1 (5 bases). V dropped 5 bases and J dropped 3 bases, with 10 bases sitting between them. The CDR3 consists of 13 residues. Germline V gives CDR1 MGHDK, CDR2 SYGVNS. CDR3 in amino acids: CASSHWGDTEAFF. The CDR3 DNA is TGTGCCAGCAGTCACTGGGGGGACACTGAAGCTTTCTTT.

There are many counts of this clonotype. V usage is TRBV6-2 or TRBV6-3 and J usage is TRBJ1-5, with D tentatively TRBD1 (6 bases). Per germline, CDR1 MNHEY and CDR2 SVGEGT. V lost 5 bases and J 10 bases, leaving 18 bases between the germline ends. The CDR3 sequence is 14 residues long. CDR3 amino acids: CASSVGGAVFPQHF. CDR3 DNA: TGTGCCAGCAGTGTTGGGGGGGCTGTCTTCCCCCAGCATTTT.

CDR3 region: CSVVIMDRLNEKLFF. The CDR3 DNA follows: TGCAGCGTTGTGATTATGGACAGACTAAATGAAAAACTGTTTTTT. The J gene is TRBJ1-4, the V gene TRBV29-1; D is perhaps TRBD1 (6 bases). Germline V gives CDR1 SQVTM, CDR2 ANQGSEA. This CDR3 is built from 15 residues. V was shortened by 4 bases and J by 5 bases, with 17 bases between the two germline ends.

This clonotype was picked up many times. This chain uses TRBV20-1 with TRBJ1-1; D gene unclear. Trimming stripped 6 bases from V and 3 bases from J, with 14 bases between. The CDR3 is 13 amino acids. CDR1 is DFQATT and CDR2 is SNEGSKA in the germline V gene (reference sequence). CDR3 DNA: TGCAGTGCCGGAGGTGGGTTGGACACTGAAGCTTTCTTT. Translated, it gives CSAGGGLDTEAFF.

This clonotype came up many times. This chain uses TRBV20-1 with TRBJ1-1; D call uncertain. CDR3 length equals 14 residues. Trimming shortened V by 2 bases and J by 0 bases, and 10 bases separated the two germline ends. Germline CDR1 reads DFQATT; CDR2 reads SNEGSKA (reference sequence). The CDR3: CSARYSRVNTEAFF. The CDR3 DNA is TGCAGTGCTAGATATTCACGGGTGAACACTGAAGCTTTCTTT.

This clonotype was seen many times. The chain has TRBV6-6 and TRBJ2-3; 8 bases match TRBD2. CDR1 and CDR2 from the germline V gene are MNHNY and SVGAGI (reference sequence). The CDR3 length is 16 residues. The V segment lost 6 bases and the J segment 1 base; nucleotides outside the gene matches: 9. The CDR3 loop reads CASSRVEAGGTDTQYF. CDR3 nucleotides: TGTGCCAGCAGCCGCGTGGAAGCGGGGGGCACAGATACGCAGTATTTT.

This clonotype came up a few times. The chain uses TRBV9 and TRBJ2-3; D is unclear. The CDR3 loop spans 12 amino acids. In germline, CDR1 is SGDLS, CDR2 YYNGEE. V lost 0 bases and J 8 bases, leaving 7 bases between the germline ends. CDR3 nucleotide sequence: TGTGCCAGCAGCGTAGGAGGCGGTACGCAGTATTTT. Translated: CASSVGGGTQYF.

In this sample, this clonotype turned up many times. The V and J genes are TRBV7-9 and TRBJ1-1, with a tentative D call TRBD1 (5 bases). The CDR3 length is 13 residues. CDR1 and CDR2 (germline): SEHNR, FQNEAQ (reference sequence). V lost 4 bases, J lost 7 bases, and 13 bases lay in between. Here the CDR3 DNA reads TGTGCCAGCAGCTGGGACCAAAACGGTGAAGCTTTCTTT. This sequence encodes CASSWDQNGEAFF.

This clonotype was counted many times. CDR3 region: CASTLSQGANRETQYF. Here the CDR3 DNA reads TGTGCCAGCACCCTCTCCCAGGGGGCGAACAGAGAGACCCAGTACTTC. The gene calls are TRBV28 and TRBJ2-5, with 8 bases matching TRBD1. V lost 7 bases and J lost 4; bases outside the gene matches: 14. The germline V gene has CDR1 MDHEN and CDR2 SYDVKM. This CDR3 spans 16 amino acids.

This clonotype was seen more than once but under ten times. V is TRBV19 and J is TRBJ1-5, with D maybe TRBD1 (5 bases). The CDR3 has 15 amino acids. The germline V gene has CDR1 LNHDA and CDR2 SQIVND (reference sequence). V lost 4 bases and J 0 bases, leaving 10 bases between the germline ends. Here the CDR3 DNA reads TGTGCCAGTAGTACCCAGGGATATAGCAATCAGCCCCAGCATTTT. It codes for CASSTQGYSNQPQHF.

In its sample, this clonotype was seen many times. V gene TRBV12-3 or TRBV12-4 combines with J gene TRBJ1-5, with a weak D call TRBD1 (5 bases). The CDR3 totals 14 residues. Between the trimmed V and J ends, which lost 5 bases and 6 bases, there was a span of 14 bases. The CDR3 loop reads CASSPAEGTQPQHF. CDR3 coding DNA: TGTGCCAGCAGTCCCGCGGAGGGGACTCAGCCCCAGCATTTT.

This clonotype was picked up many times. The CDR3 bases are TGTGCCAGCAGTCGGGTCCCGAACACTGAAGCTTTCTTT. This encodes CASSRVPNTEAFF. This rearrangement joins TRBV28 to TRBJ1-1; no reliable D call. The V gene's germline CDR1 is MDHEN and CDR2 SYDVKM. V was shortened by 5 bases and J by 1 base, with 8 bases between the two germline ends. The CDR3 runs 13 residues.

The chain recombines TRBV5-1 with TRBJ1-4, with a tentative D call TRBD1 (6 bases). Germline V lookup: CDR1 SGHRS, CDR2 YFSETQ. V was cut by 0 bases and J by 5 bases, with 11 bases left in between. The CDR3 runs 15 residues. The CDR3 loop reads CASSLDRTANEKLFF. The CDR3 region has the DNA TGCGCCAGCAGCTTGGATCGGACAGCGAATGAAAAACTGTTTTTT.

This clonotype was seen more than once but under ten times. The J gene is TRBJ2-2, the V gene TRBV29-1; TRBD2 might be the D (5 bases). Germline assignment: CDR1 SQVTM and CDR2 ANQGSEA. The CDR3 has 12 residues. The V and J ends lost 7 bases and 8 bases respectively, with 14 bases between them. CDR3 sequence (DNA): TGCAGCGCTGTAATTTCGGGGGGGGAGCTGTTTTTT. Translating it yields CSAVISGGELFF.

This clonotype was picked up a small number of times. This chain uses TRBV27 with TRBJ2-3; 8 bases map to TRBD2. The CDR3 runs to 15 residues. V gave up 7 bases and J gave up 0 bases; unmatched junction bases: 6. Germline CDR1 is MNHEY and CDR2 is SMNVEV (reference sequence). This chain's CDR3 is CASTVSGDSTDTQYF. CDR3 DNA: TGTGCCAGCACCGTTAGCGGGGACAGCACAGATACGCAGTATTTT.

Of note for this clonotype: This may come from a read error, since a much larger clone is one base off. V gene TRBV6-6 combines with J gene TRBJ2-3; D is ambiguous. This CDR3 comprises 10 residues. Trimming removed 4 bases from V and 6 bases from J, with 2 bases in between. Germline CDR1 and CDR2: MNHNY and SVGAGI (reference sequence). CDR3 DNA: TGTGCCAGCAGTTTCGATACGCAGTATTTT. Translation: CASSFDTQYF.

The V and J genes are TRBV12-3 or TRBV12-4 and TRBJ1-4; TRBD1 might be the D (6 bases). Trimming took off 3 bases at V and 7 bases at J, with 9 bases between the two ends. The CDR3 sequence is 13 residues long. CDR3 amino acids: CASSLGHREKLFF. The CDR3 DNA reads as TGTGCCAGCAGTTTGGGACACCGTGAAAAACTGTTTTTT.

A remark on this clonotype: A much more abundant neighbour one base away suggests this may be a read error. The rearrangement uses TRBV18 and TRBJ1-6; TRBD1 might be the D (5 bases). V gave up 7 bases and J gave up 5 bases, with 12 bases separating them. The germline CDR1 and CDR2 sequences are KGHSH and LQKENI. The CDR3 is 14 amino acids. The CDR3 nucleotides are TGTGCCAGCTACCCGGGGGGAAATAATTCACCCCTCCACTTT. Translation gives CASYPGGNNSPLHF.

This chain links TRBV5-5 with TRBJ2-1, with 8 bases aligning to TRBD1. From germline, CDR1 is SGHKS and CDR2 YYEKEE (reference sequence). V shed 3 bases and J 1 base; nucleotides not matched to a gene: 18. CDR3 size: 20 residues. CDR3 bases: TGTGCCAGCAGCTCACCCCGGGACCCGGACAGGGAAACGTCCTACAATGAGCAGTTCTTC. This sequence encodes CASSSPRDPDRETSYNEQFF.

At least ten counts were recorded for this clonotype. The chain links TRBV12-3 or TRBV12-4 to TRBJ1-4; 9 nucleotides line up with TRBD1. This CDR3 has 15 amino acids. The V segment lost 4 bases and the J segment 5 bases; nucleotides outside the gene matches: 5. The CDR3 reads CASSSPGQGNEKLFF. CDR3 bases: TGTGCCAGCAGTTCACCGGGACAGGGAAATGAAAAACTGTTTTTT.

Ten or more counts support this clonotype. The V gene is TRBV13, the J gene TRBJ1-6; 10 bases match TRBD1. The junction had 11 bases not matched to a gene; V was cut back by 9 bases and J by 9 bases. The CDR3 is 15 residues long. Germline CDR1 reads PRHDT; CDR2 reads FYEKMQ (reference sequence). CDR3 DNA: TGTGCCAGTAAAATCGGGGACAGGGGTAGTTCACCCCTCCACTTT. Translated, it gives CASKIGDRGSSPLHF.